Shown below are 5 T cell receptor beta chains from a single sample sequenced in a study of blood T cell repertoires in COVID-19. The data were produced by immunoSEQ multiplex PCR, yet TCRdb's version contains in-frame clones alone and is incomplete. This sample has some 190,000 clones; approximately 80% occur once, and the top ten carry 7.8%. The sequenced sample was peripheral blood. Every receptor here comes from a woman of 80 years or more with COVID-19, enrolled during active disease.

For the CDR3, the DNA is TGCGCCAGCAGCCCCGGGACTCCCACAGATACGCAGTATTTT. Amino acid sequence: CASSPGTPTDTQYF. The chain combines TRBV5-1 with TRBJ2-3, with a possible D match to TRBD2 (6 bases). This CDR3 has 14 amino acids. The V gene lost 4 bases and the J gene lost 2 bases, with 11 bases spanning the gap. Germline assignment: CDR1 SGHRS and CDR2 YFSETQ.

Worth noting for this clone: Other nucleotide sequences in the sample specify the same CDR3. This sequence joins TRBV19 and TRBJ2-2, with D maybe TRBD2 (6 bases). Trimming removed 5 bases at V and 0 bases at J, with 7 bases between. Looked up from germline, CDR1 is LNHDA and CDR2 is SQIVND (reference sequence). The CDR3 is 14 amino acids. CDR3 in DNA: TGTGCCAGTAGTCCTAGCGCGAACACCGGGGAGCTGTTTTTT. Translated, it gives CASSPSANTGELFF.

J is TRBJ2-7 and V is TRBV11-2; the D is unclear. CDR3 length: 12 residues. Germline CDR1 SGHAT, CDR2 FQNNGV. V was cut by 3 bases and J by 1 base, with 4 bases left in between. CDR3 region: CASSFPSYEQYF. CDR3 nucleotide sequence: TGTGCCAGCAGCTTCCCTTCCTACGAGCAGTACTTC.

The J gene is TRBJ1-1, the V gene TRBV11-3; D is ambiguous. Germline V lookup: CDR1 SGHNT, CDR2 YENEEA. The CDR3 consists of 11 residues. V lost 7 bases to trimming and J lost 8 bases, with 11 bases between them. The DNA of the CDR3 is TGTGCCAGCACAACCCCGGGGGAAGCTTTCTTT. It encodes CASTTPGEAFF.

This chain uses TRBV29-1 with TRBJ1-1; possibly TRBD1 for D (5 bases). This CDR3 has 13 residues. Germline V gene sequence: CDR1 SQVTM, CDR2 ANQGSEA. The V end lost 3 bases, the J end lost 5 bases, and 13 bases lay between the germline ends. Here the CDR3 DNA reads TGCAGCGTTGAGAGGGCGGGGGGTACTGAAGCTTTCTTT. It codes for CSVERAGGTEAFF. The whole variable domain, filled in from reference TRBV29-1 and TRBJ1-1, reads SAVISQKPSRDICQRGTSLTIQCQVDSQVTMMFWYRQQPGQSLTLIATANQGSEATYESGFVIDKFPISRPNLTFSTLTVSNMSPEDSSIYLCSVERAGGTEAFFGQGTRLTVV.